Presented here are 27 T cell receptor beta chains from one specimen sequenced in a study of cytomegalovirus exposure and HLA in healthy donors. Using immunoSEQ multiplex PCR, the repertoire was profiled, and TCRdb retains in-frame clones only, with some absent. The sample has about 180,000 clones, less than 85% seen once; the top ten hold 16%. The sample taken for sequencing was PBMCs. The source of these receptors is a man between 18 and 29 years old in good health and CMV-seropositive.

The rearrangement links TRBV7-9 to TRBJ1-2; perhaps TRBD1 as D (6 bases). The CDR3 consists of 19 residues. Germline CDR1 and CDR2: SEHNR and FQNEAQ (reference sequence). V was clipped by 6 bases and J by 3 bases, with 29 bases between them. This chain's CDR3 is CASSSLGGGANTADYGYTF. For the CDR3, the DNA is TGTGCCAGCAGTTCCCTGGGGGGGGGCGCGAATACTGCGGACTATGGCTACACCTTC.

This clone appeared once. The genes are TRBV6-5 and TRBJ2-7, with 8 bases fitting TRBD1. The V and J ends lost 5 bases and 3 bases, in that order; junction bases with no gene match: 6. There are 14 residues in the CDR3. Per germline, CDR1 MNHEY and CDR2 SVGAGI. CDR3 DNA: TGTGCCAGCAGTCACGACAGGGGCGGCTACGAGCAGTACTTC. It yields the protein CASSHDRGGYEQYF.

The chain couples TRBV11-3 to TRBJ2-1, with 7 positions matching TRBD1. Germline CDR1 SGHNT, CDR2 YENEEA. V trimming: 4 bases; J trimming: 8 bases; junction bases outside the gene matches: 5. The CDR3 loop spans 13 amino acids. The chain's CDR3 is CASSSRDSHEQFF. The CDR3 nucleotides read TGTGCCAGCAGCTCCCGGGACAGCCATGAGCAGTTCTTC. Full variable domain (remainder filled in from reference TRBV11-3 and TRBJ2-1): EAGVVQSPRYKIIEKKQPVAFWCNPISGHNTLYWYLQNLGQGPELLIRYENEEAVDDSQLPKDRFSAERLKGVDSTLKIQPAELGDSAVYLCASSSRDSHEQFFGPGTRLTVL.

This clone was detected ten times or more. The chain has TRBV28 and TRBJ1-2, with 9 bases that match TRBD1. The CDR3 is 14 residues long. Looked up from germline, CDR1 is MDHEN and CDR2 is SYDVKM. With V trimmed by 5 bases and J by 10 bases, 11 bases remained unmatched. The CDR3 loop is CASSPSRGQGLYTF. The CDR3 coding sequence is TGTGCCAGCAGTCCCTCCCGGGGACAGGGTCTCTACACCTTC.

The chain is built from TRBV2 and TRBJ1-4; no clear D. This CDR3 has 12 residues. The ends were cut back, 8 bases at V and 8 bases at J, with 12 bases in the middle. Germline loops: CDR1 SNHLY, CDR2 FYNNEI. The CDR3 sequence is CASRRESEKLFF. The CDR3 nucleotides are TGTGCCAGCCGCCGGGAAAGCGAAAAACTGTTTTTT. Looking up the rest from reference TRBV2 and TRBJ1-4 gives the full variable domain: EPEVTQTPSHQVTQMGQEVILRCVPISNHLYFYWYRQILGQKVEFLVSFYNNEISEKSEIFDDQFSVERPDGSNFTLKIRSTKLEDSAMYFCASRRESEKLFFGSGTQLSVL.

The rearrangement uses TRBV28 and TRBJ2-7; D is perhaps TRBD2 (5 bases). Deletions cut 2 bases from V and 2 bases from J, with 10 bases between. The CDR3 has 14 amino acids. Germline lookup yields CDR1 MDHEN and CDR2 SYDVKM. The chain's CDR3 is CASSLLGSTYEQYF. CDR3 sequence (DNA): TGTGCCAGCAGTTTACTAGGGAGTACCTACGAGCAGTACTTC.

The chain carries TRBV11-2 and TRBJ2-2; a possible D gene is TRBD1 (6 bases). Trimming pared 1 base from V and 3 bases from J, leaving 12 bases between. The CDR3 contains 16 residues. Germline V CDR1 and CDR2: SGHAT, FQNNGV. The CDR3 protein is CASSLGQGWDTGELFF. The DNA for the CDR3 is TGTGCCAGCAGCTTAGGGCAGGGGTGGGACACCGGGGAGCTGTTTTTT.

This sequence joins TRBV5-1 and TRBJ2-5; the D is unclear. From germline, CDR1 is SGHRS and CDR2 YFSETQ. Trimming removed 2 bases at V and 1 base at J, with 3 bases between. CDR3 length: 12 amino acids. The CDR3 is CASSFFQETQYF. Written as DNA, the CDR3 is TGCGCCAGCAGCTTCTTCCAAGAGACCCAGTACTTC.

This chain joins TRBV27 and TRBJ1-5; 10 positions match TRBD1. Germline V gives CDR1 MNHEY, CDR2 SMNVEV (reference sequence). V trimming: 6 bases; J trimming: 2 bases; junction bases outside the gene matches: 13. This CDR3 is built from 18 residues. The CDR3 reads CASRSRTGGEGGNQPQHF. The CDR3 region has the DNA TGTGCCAGCAGGAGCCGGACAGGGGGGGAAGGAGGCAATCAGCCCCAGCATTTT.

The V and J genes are TRBV27 and TRBJ1-2; tentatively, D is TRBD1 (5 bases). Between the trimmed V and J ends, which lost 0 bases and 4 bases, there was a span of 15 bases. Germline V gene data show CDR1 as MNHEY and CDR2 as SMNVEV (reference sequence). The length of the CDR3 is 16 residues. The chain's CDR3 is CASSLSVGGGGYGYTF. The CDR3 bases are TGTGCCAGCAGTTTATCCGTCGGGGGTGGCGGCTATGGCTACACCTTC.

This chain links TRBV29-1 with TRBJ1-2, with D uncertain. This CDR3 region has 15 residues. Germline V gives CDR1 SQVTM, CDR2 ANQGSEA. V lost 0 bases, J lost 4 bases, and 15 bases lay in between. CDR3 loop: CSVEEWVGGFYGYTF. CDR3 bases: TGCAGCGTTGAAGAATGGGTCGGAGGGTTCTATGGCTACACCTTC.

V is TRBV28 and J is TRBJ2-1; 9 nucleotides align to TRBD2. CDR1 and CDR2 (germline): MDHEN, SYDVKM. The V segment lost 3 bases and the J segment 8 bases; nucleotides outside the gene matches: 8. The CDR3 has 15 residues. The CDR3 DNA is TGTGCCAGCAGTTTGAGTAGCGGGAGTAACTATGAGCAGTTCTTC. It codes for CASSLSSGSNYEQFF.

This clone is labeled medium-sized. The genes are TRBV6-1 and TRBJ2-2, with D tentatively TRBD1 (6 bases). The CDR3 totals 15 residues. V lost 7 bases and J lost 4, with 16 bases in between. The germline V gene has CDR1 MNHNS and CDR2 SASEGT. The CDR3 DNA sequence: TGTGCCAGCACCCAGGTTTCGGACAGCACCGGGGAGCTGTTTTTT. This encodes CASTQVSDSTGELFF.

V gene TRBV27 combines with J gene TRBJ2-1; D may be TRBD2 (6 bases). Germline CDR1 is MNHEY and CDR2 is SMNVEV (reference sequence). V gave up 2 bases and J gave up 4 bases, with 9 bases separating them. The CDR3 consists of 14 residues. Here the CDR3 DNA reads TGTGCCAGCAGTTTAGGTGGGGGGTACAATGAGCAGTTCTTC. It translates to CASSLGGGYNEQFF.

This clone was found once. This rearrangement joins TRBV6-6 to TRBJ2-1; TRBD2 aligns across 10 bases. This CDR3 has 15 residues. The germline V gene encodes CDR1 MNHNY and CDR2 SVGAGI (reference sequence). With 5 bases clipped from V and 9 bases from J, the junction kept 10 bases outside the gene matches. CDR3 sequence (DNA): TGTGCCAGCAGTCGATTAGCGGGAGGTCCCGTTGAGCAGTTCTTC. Translation: CASSRLAGGPVEQFF.

This sequence joins TRBV7-8 and TRBJ2-2, with D possibly being TRBD2 (5 bases). The CDR3 sequence is 15 residues long. V gave up 2 bases and J gave up 6 bases, with 13 bases separating them. CDR1 SGHVS and CDR2 FQNEAQ come from the germline V gene. As DNA, the CDR3 is TGTGCCAGCAGCTTAAGACGGGAAGGTCCCGGGGAGCTGTTTTTT. This codes for CASSLRREGPGELFF.

CDR3 sequence: CATSSQLSNQPQHF. DNA for the CDR3: TGTGCCACCAGTTCACAGCTTAGCAATCAGCCCCAGCATTTT. The V gene is TRBV15, the J gene TRBJ1-5; D is unresolved. V was clipped by 6 bases and J by 0 bases, with 9 bases between them. In germline, CDR1 is LNHNV, CDR2 YYDKDF (reference sequence). CDR3 length: 14 amino acids.

CDR3 DNA: TGTGCCAGCAGTTCACCGCGGGAGACCGGGGAGCTGTTTTTT. It codes for CASSSPRETGELFF. The chain uses TRBV6-5 and TRBJ2-2; 7 nucleotides align to TRBD2. Germline V gene lookup returns CDR1 MNHEY and CDR2 SVGAGI. V dropped 4 bases and J dropped 5; count of bases not matched to a gene: 4. The CDR3 is 14 amino acids.

This chain uses TRBV5-4 with TRBJ2-7, with a possible D match to TRBD2 (6 bases). Trimming removed 4 bases at V and 0 bases at J, with 14 bases between. Per germline, CDR1 SGHNT and CDR2 YYREEE (reference sequence). This CDR3 comprises 15 residues. The CDR3 nucleotides read TGTGCCAGCAGCGTAAGCGGGTCGAGCTCCTACGAGCAGTACTTC. As protein: CASSVSGSSSYEQYF.

This chain links TRBV28 with TRBJ1-6; D gene unclear. The CDR3 consists of 15 residues. Germline V lookup: CDR1 MDHEN, CDR2 SYDVKM. Trimming pared 4 bases from V and 0 bases from J, leaving 7 bases between. DNA for the CDR3: TGTGCCAGCAGTTCTAGGAGCTCCTATAATTCACCCCTCCACTTT. This gives the protein CASSSRSSYNSPLHF.

The chain recombines TRBV27 with TRBJ1-1, with a possible D match to TRBD1 (5 bases). CDR3 length: 16 amino acids. CDR1 and CDR2 (germline): MNHEY, SMNVEV (reference sequence). Trimming removed 3 bases at V and 4 bases at J, with 18 bases between. The CDR3 here is CASSLQGYTLGTEAFF. As DNA, the CDR3 is TGTGCCAGCAGTTTGCAGGGCTACACTTTGGGCACTGAAGCTTTCTTT.

In this sample, this clone turned up a few times. V gene TRBV7-2 combines with J gene TRBJ2-7; TRBD2 aligns across 12 bases. V gave up 5 bases and J gave up 4 bases; unmatched junction bases: 6. CDR3 size: 15 residues. Germline V gives CDR1 SGHTA, CDR2 FQGNSA. The DNA of the CDR3 is TGTGCCAGCAGCCCCTCCGGGACTAGCGGGTACGAGCAGTACTTC. Its protein is CASSPSGTSGYEQYF.

This rearrangement joins TRBV11-3 to TRBJ2-2; possibly TRBD1 for D (6 bases). The ends were cut back, 7 bases at V and 4 bases at J, with 7 bases in the middle. The CDR3 is made up of 12 amino acids. Germline V lookup: CDR1 SGHNT, CDR2 YENEEA. CDR3 region: CASKGVTGELFF. CDR3 sequence (DNA): TGTGCCAGCAAGGGGGTCACCGGGGAGCTGTTTTTT.

The chain is built from TRBV20-1 and TRBJ2-1, with TRBD2 as a possible D gene (6 bases). Trimming removed 4 bases at V and 12 bases at J, with 13 bases between. Germline CDR1 DFQATT, CDR2 SNEGSKA (reference sequence). CDR3 length: 11 residues. CDR3 sequence reads: CSATLGLAQFF. In DNA, the CDR3 is TGCAGTGCTACCCTGGGACTTGCGCAGTTCTTC.

Concerning this clone itself: This specimen includes other DNA sequences encoding the same CDR3. The chain has TRBV28 and TRBJ1-1; D uncertain. Trimming removed 6 bases from V and 3 bases from J, with 8 bases in between. CDR1 and CDR2 from the germline V gene are MDHEN and SYDVKM. CDR3 length: 12 residues. The CDR3 sequence: CASRAGYTEAFF. The DNA of the CDR3 is TGTGCCAGCAGGGCGGGGTACACTGAAGCTTTCTTT.

The chain uses TRBV28 and TRBJ1-3, with a tentative D call TRBD1 (6 bases). Germline values: CDR1 MDHEN, CDR2 SYDVKM. This CDR3 region has 13 residues. V shed 2 bases and J shed 4 bases, with 6 bases lying between them. The CDR3 coding sequence is TGTGCCAGCAGTTTAGGACAGGGAAACACCATATATTTT. It translates to CASSLGQGNTIYF.

This chain connects TRBV6-1 to TRBJ2-2; 12 positions match TRBD1. The germline CDR1 and CDR2 sequences are MNHNS and SASEGT. V shed 9 bases, J shed 3 bases, and the junction held 5 bases outside the gene matches. The CDR3 length is 15 residues. This chain's CDR3 is CARGQGAIHTGELFF. The CDR3 region has the DNA TGTGCCAGGGGACAGGGGGCGATCCACACCGGGGAGCTGTTTTTT.